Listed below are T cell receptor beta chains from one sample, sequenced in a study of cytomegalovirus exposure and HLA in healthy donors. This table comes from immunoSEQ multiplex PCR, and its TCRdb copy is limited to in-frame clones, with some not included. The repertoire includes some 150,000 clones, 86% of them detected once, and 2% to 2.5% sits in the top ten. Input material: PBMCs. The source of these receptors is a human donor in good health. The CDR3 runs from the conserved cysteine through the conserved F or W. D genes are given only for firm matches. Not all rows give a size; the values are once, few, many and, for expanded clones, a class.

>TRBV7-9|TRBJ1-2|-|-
CASSLQGFANYGYTF
TGTGCCAGCAGCTTACAGGGTTTCGCTAACTATGGCTACACCTTC
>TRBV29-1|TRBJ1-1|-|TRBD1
CSVGQGALGAFF
TGCAGCGTCGGACAGGGGGCATTGGGAGCTTTCTTT
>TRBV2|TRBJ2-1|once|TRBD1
CASSGQGNEQFF
TGTGCCAGCTCTGGACAGGGCAATGAGCAGTTCTTC
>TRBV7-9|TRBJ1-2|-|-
CASSPGEGIADYGYTF
TGTGCCAGCAGCCCGGGGGAGGGGATCGCTGACTATGGCTACACCTTC
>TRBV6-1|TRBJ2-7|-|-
CASSVSGPPESYEQYF
TGTGCCAGCAGTGTGTCTGGGCCCCCAGAATCGTACGAGCAGTACTTC
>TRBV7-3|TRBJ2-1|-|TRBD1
CASSLGQGLEQFF
TGTGCCAGCAGCTTAGGACAGGGGCTTGAGCAGTTCTTC
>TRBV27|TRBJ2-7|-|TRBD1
CASSFGQGEGEQYF
TGTGCCAGCAGTTTCGGACAGGGGGAGGGGGAGCAGTACTTC
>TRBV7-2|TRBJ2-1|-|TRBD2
CASSLFPSGGASYNEQFF
TGTGCCAGCAGCTTATTTCCTAGCGGGGGGGCTTCCTACAATGAGCAGTTCTTC
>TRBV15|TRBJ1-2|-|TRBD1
CATSTPGQGLYGYTF
TGTGCCACCAGCACTCCGGGACAGGGACTCTATGGCTACACCTTC
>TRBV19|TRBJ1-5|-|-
CASGQPQHF
TGTGCCAGTGGCCAGCCCCAGCATTTT
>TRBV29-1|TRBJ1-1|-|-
CSVEETLNTEAFF
TGCAGCGTTGAAGAGACACTGAACACTGAAGCTTTCTTT
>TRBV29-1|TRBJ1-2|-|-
CSVPTVASYGYTF
TGCAGCGTTCCTACCGTAGCTAGTTATGGCTACACCTTC
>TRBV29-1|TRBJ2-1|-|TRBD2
CSVRPGTSPRSSYNEQFF
TGCAGCGTTCGTCCCGGGACTAGTCCCCGGAGCTCCTACAATGAGCAGTTCTTC
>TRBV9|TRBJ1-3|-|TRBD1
CASSPDRGGGNTIYF
TGTGCCAGCAGCCCCGACAGGGGCGGAGGAAACACCATATATTTT
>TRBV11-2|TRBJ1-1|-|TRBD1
CASSLVTGGRAFF
TGTGCCAGCAGCTTAGTAACAGGGGGTCGAGCTTTCTTT
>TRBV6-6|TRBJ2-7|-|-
CASSRTARFDEQYF
TGTGCCAGCAGCCGGACAGCACGCTTCGACGAGCAGTACTTC
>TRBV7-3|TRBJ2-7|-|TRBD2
CASSSGLGRYEQYF
TGTGCCAGCAGCTCGGGACTAGGTCGATACGAGCAGTACTTC
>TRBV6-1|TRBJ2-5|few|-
CASRDRVQGTQYF
TGTGCCAGCAGGGATAGGGTCCAGGGGACCCAGTACTTC
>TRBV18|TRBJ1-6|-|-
CASSPNGQGNSPLHF
TGTGCCAGCTCACCAAACGGGCAGGGTAATTCACCCCTCCACTTT
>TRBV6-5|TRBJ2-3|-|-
CASKDTSTDTQYF
TGTGCCAGCAAGGACACTAGCACAGATACGCAGTATTTT
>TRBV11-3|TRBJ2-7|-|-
CASSKDFTYEQYF
TGTGCCAGCAGCAAGGACTTTACCTACGAGCAGTACTTC
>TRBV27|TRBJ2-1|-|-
CASSSGSNYNEQFF
TGTGCCAGCAGTTCAGGCAGTAACTACAATGAGCAGTTCTTC
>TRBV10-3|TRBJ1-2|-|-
CAISIEQGSGYTF
TGTGCCATCAGTATAGAACAGGGCAGTGGCTACACCTTC
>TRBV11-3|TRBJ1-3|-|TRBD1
CASSPGTVSGNTIYF
TGTGCCAGCAGCCCAGGGACAGTCTCTGGAAACACCATATATTTT
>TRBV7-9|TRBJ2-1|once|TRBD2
CASSRTSGGDNEQFF
TGTGCCAGCAGTCGGACTAGCGGGGGGGACAATGAGCAGTTCTTC
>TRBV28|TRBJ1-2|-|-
CASSLFFGQTSVGYTF
TGTGCCAGCAGTTTATTCTTCGGACAAACATCGGTTGGCTACACCTTC
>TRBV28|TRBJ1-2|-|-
CASSLARVQARKGYTF
TGTGCCAGCAGTTTGGCCAGGGTTCAGGCGCGGAAGGGCTACACCTTC
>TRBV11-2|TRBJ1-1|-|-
CASSHLDAPEAFF
TGTGCCAGCAGCCACCTAGATGCCCCTGAAGCTTTCTTT
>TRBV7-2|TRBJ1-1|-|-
CASGAVTEAFF
TGTGCCAGCGGGGCAGTTACTGAAGCTTTCTTT
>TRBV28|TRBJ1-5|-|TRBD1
CASSDLGQGNQPQHF
TGTGCCAGCAGCGACCTTGGACAGGGCAATCAGCCCCAGCATTTT
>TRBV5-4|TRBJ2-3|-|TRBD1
CASSWGQGAVTDTQYF
TGTGCCAGCAGCTGGGGACAGGGGGCAGTTACAGATACGCAGTATTTT
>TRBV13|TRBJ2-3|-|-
CASSTPTGSATDTQYF
TGTGCCAGCAGCACACCAACAGGGTCGGCGACAGATACGCAGTATTTT
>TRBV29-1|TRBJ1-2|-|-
CSVDPGYGYTF
TGCAGCGTTGATCCGGGTTATGGCTACACCTTC
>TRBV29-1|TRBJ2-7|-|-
CSVESSRDYEQYF
TGCAGCGTTGAGAGTAGCAGGGACTACGAGCAGTACTTC
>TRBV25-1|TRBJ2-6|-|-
CASSDTGSSGANVLTF
TGTGCCAGCAGTGATACGGGTTCCTCTGGGGCCAACGTCCTGACTTTC
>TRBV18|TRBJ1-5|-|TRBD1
CASSPLLTGAGQPQHF
TGTGCCAGCTCACCGTTATTGACAGGGGCAGGACAGCCCCAGCATTTT
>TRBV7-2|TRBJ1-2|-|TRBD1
CASSETGVSGYTF
TGTGCCAGCAGCGAAACAGGGGTTAGTGGCTACACCTTC
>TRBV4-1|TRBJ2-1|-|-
CASSQDFRNEQFF
TGCGCCAGCAGCCAAGATTTCCGCAATGAGCAGTTCTTC
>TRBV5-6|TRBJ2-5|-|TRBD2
CASSREKRGGPKETQYF
TGTGCCAGCAGCCGCGAAAAGCGGGGGGGACCCAAAGAGACCCAGTACTTC
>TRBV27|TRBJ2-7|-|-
CASSLDRIQGYEQYF
TGTGCCAGCAGCCTCGACAGGATTCAAGGCTACGAGCAGTACTTC
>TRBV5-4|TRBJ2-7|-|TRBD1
CASSPGTVSYEQYF
TGTGCCAGCAGCCCCGGGACAGTCTCCTACGAGCAGTACTTC
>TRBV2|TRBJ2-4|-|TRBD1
CASSRDRGAIVQYF
TGTGCCAGCAGTCGGGACAGGGGAGCTATCGTTCAGTACTTC
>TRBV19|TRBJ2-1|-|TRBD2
CARGPGTLAGGNEQFF
TGTGCCAGAGGACCGGGGACCCTAGCGGGAGGCAATGAGCAGTTCTTC
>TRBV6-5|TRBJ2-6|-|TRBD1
CASSIQGPGANVLTF
TGTGCCAGCAGTATACAGGGGCCTGGGGCCAACGTCCTGACTTTC
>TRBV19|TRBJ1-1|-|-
CATQQRAHLNTEAFF
TGTGCCACCCAACAGCGGGCACACTTGAACACTGAAGCTTTCTTT
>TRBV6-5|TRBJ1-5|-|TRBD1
CASRLTGGANQPQHF
TGTGCCAGCAGACTGACAGGGGGTGCCAATCAGCCCCAGCATTTT
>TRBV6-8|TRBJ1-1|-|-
CASSYSSMGRHIFEAFF
TGTGCCAGCAGTTACTCGAGTATGGGCAGGCACATTTTTGAAGCTTTCTTT
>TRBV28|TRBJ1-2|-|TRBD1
CASSSPGTGLPYGYTF
TGTGCCAGCAGTTCCCCCGGGACAGGACTTCCGTATGGCTACACCTTC
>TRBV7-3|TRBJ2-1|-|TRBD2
CASSPGHGRAWDREQFF
TGTGCCAGCAGTCCGGGGCACGGGAGGGCCTGGGACCGTGAGCAGTTCTTC
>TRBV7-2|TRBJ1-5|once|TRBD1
CASSLQGASNQPQHF
TGTGCCAGCAGCTTACAGGGGGCTAGCAATCAGCCCCAGCATTTT
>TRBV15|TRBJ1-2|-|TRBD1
CATSRESTGVLANYGYTF
TGTGCCACCAGCAGAGAATCGACAGGGGTGCTAGCTAACTATGGCTACACCTTC
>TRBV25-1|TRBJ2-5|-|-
CASSGSEVRETQYF
TGTGCCAGCAGTGGAAGCGAAGTACGAGAGACCCAGTACTTC
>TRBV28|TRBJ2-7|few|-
CASSLGSGRRQYEQYF
TGTGCCAGCAGTTTAGGGTCAGGGCGGCGACAGTACGAGCAGTACTTC
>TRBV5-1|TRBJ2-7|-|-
CASSLLQGYEQYF
TGCGCCAGCAGCTTGTTACAGGGCTACGAGCAGTACTTC
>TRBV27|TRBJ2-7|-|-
CASSLMWGRPYEQYF
TGTGCCAGCAGTTTAATGTGGGGGCGACCCTACGAGCAGTACTTC